The 25 T cell receptor beta chains reported below all come from one sample, sequenced in a study of T cell clonotyping in hematopoietic cell transplantation. The assay was immunoSEQ multiplex PCR, and TCRdb's table has in-frame clones only and misses some. This table holds some 40,000 clones, approximately 94% found once. The source material was peripheral blood mononuclear cells. Source of these receptors: a woman between 50 and 59 years old in good health. Some clones in this sample may be carry-over from other donors' samples.

The chain joins TRBV19 to TRBJ2-7; D is possibly TRBD1 (5 bases). V was cut by 3 bases and J by 3 bases, with 12 bases left in between. This CDR3 spans 14 amino acids. Germline lookup yields CDR1 LNHDA and CDR2 SQIVND (reference sequence). The CDR3 here is CASSMSRQFYEQYF. The CDR3 DNA reads TGTGCCAGTAGTATGTCTAGACAGTTCTACGAGCAGTACTTC.

The chain carries TRBV7-7 and TRBJ1-1; 7 nucleotides line up with TRBD1. CDR1 and CDR2 from the germline V gene are SSHAT and FNYEAQ (reference sequence). The CDR3 has 13 amino acids. With V trimmed by 6 bases and J by 3 bases, 4 bases remained unmatched. Here the CDR3 reads CASSLTGDTEAFF. The CDR3 DNA sequence: TGTGCCAGCAGTCTTACAGGGGACACTGAAGCTTTCTTT.

This clone has only one observation. The chain uses TRBV4-3 and TRBJ2-7, with 7 bases identical to TRBD1. CDR1 LGHNA and CDR2 YSLEER come from the germline V gene. The V and J ends lost 3 bases and 2 bases, in that order; junction bases with no gene match: 7. The CDR3 runs to 15 residues. CDR3 region: CASSHRRDRPYEQYF. The CDR3 bases are TGCGCCAGCAGCCATCGCCGGGACAGACCCTACGAGCAGTACTTC.

The chain is built from TRBV5-6 and TRBJ2-5, with D uncertain. This CDR3 has 14 residues. CDR1 SGHDT and CDR2 YYEEEE come from the germline V gene. Trimming took 0 bases from V and 2 from J, leaving 8 bases between them. DNA for the CDR3: TGTGCCAGCAGCTTGGTGTGGAATCAAGAGACCCAGTACTTC. Amino acid sequence: CASSLVWNQETQYF.

The V call is TRBV5-1, the J call TRBJ2-2; 9 nucleotides line up with TRBD2. Germline assignment: CDR1 SGHRS and CDR2 YFSETQ. The V and J ends lost 2 bases and 8 bases, in that order; junction bases with no gene match: 7. The CDR3 loop spans 15 amino acids. CDR3 protein: CASSLNSGGVGELFF. CDR3 DNA: TGCGCCAGCAGCTTAAATAGCGGGGGAGTTGGGGAGCTGTTTTTT. Combining the CDR3 with reference TRBV5-1 and TRBJ2-2 gives the whole variable domain KAGVTQTPRYLIKTRGQQVTLSCSPISGHRSVSWYQQTPGQGLQFLFEYFSETQRNKGNFPGRFSGRQFSNSRSEMNVSTLELGDSALYLCASSLNSGGVGELFFGEGSRLTVL.

This chain joins TRBV7-9 and TRBJ1-6, with D hard to call. Trimming cost V 5 bases and J 10 bases, with 9 bases left between them. The CDR3 is 12 amino acids. Germline V gene sequence: CDR1 SEHNR, CDR2 FQNEAQ (reference sequence). The chain's CDR3 is CASSREGSPLHF. CDR3 DNA: TGTGCCAGCAGCCGCGAGGGCTCACCCCTCCACTTT.

This clone was seen a single time. CDR3 loop: CASSQGIDTYGYTF. CDR3 in DNA: TGCGCCAGCAGCCAAGGCATAGACACCTATGGCTACACCTTC. V usage is TRBV4-3 and J usage is TRBJ1-2; D remains ambiguous. Germline CDR1 is LGHNA and CDR2 is YSLEER. With 1 base removed from V and 4 bases from J, the gap between germline ends came to 10 bases. The CDR3 runs to 14 residues.

The chain carries TRBV9 and TRBJ2-7; D gene ambiguous. CDR1 and CDR2 from the germline V gene are SGDLS and YYNGEE. CDR3 size: 13 residues. V was cut by 2 bases and J by 3 bases, with 9 bases left in between. CDR3 nucleotides: TGTGCCAGCAGCGTTGGGGAAGACTACGAGCAGTACTTC. As protein: CASSVGEDYEQYF.

This chain connects TRBV19 to TRBJ2-7; D may be TRBD1 or TRBD2 (5 bases each). This CDR3 has 14 residues. V lost 1 base and J lost 2, with 9 bases in between. Germline assignment: CDR1 LNHDA and CDR2 SQIVND (reference sequence). The CDR3 DNA sequence: TGTGCCAGTAGTATAGGGGACCGGCCCTACGAGCAGTACTTC. Its protein product is CASSIGDRPYEQYF.

The genes are TRBV6-5 and TRBJ2-1, with 9 bases identical to TRBD2. The CDR3 totals 16 residues. CDR1 and CDR2 (germline): MNHEY, SVGAGI. V dropped 4 bases and J dropped 2; count of bases not matched to a gene: 6. CDR3 bases: TGTGCCAGCAGTTCTTATTCTAGCGGGGCCTACAATGAGCAGTTCTTC. As protein: CASSSYSSGAYNEQFF.

This rearrangement joins TRBV6-1 to TRBJ1-2; no clear D gene. Trimming cost V 0 bases and J 0 bases, with 8 bases left between them. Looked up from germline, CDR1 is MNHNS and CDR2 is SASEGT. There are 15 residues in the CDR3. The CDR3: CASSEAITANYGYTF. DNA for the CDR3: TGTGCCAGCAGTGAAGCCATCACAGCTAACTATGGCTACACCTTC.

The rearrangement joins TRBV6-5 to TRBJ2-7; weak D call: TRBD2 (6 bases). Looked up from germline, CDR1 is MNHEY and CDR2 is SVGAGI. This CDR3 is 13 amino acids long. Trimming removed 6 bases at V and 3 bases at J, with 12 bases between. The CDR3 DNA sequence: TGTGCCAGCAGCCCGACGGGGGACTACGAGCAGTACTTC. Its protein is CASSPTGDYEQYF.

The rearrangement links TRBV29-1 to TRBJ2-3, with TRBD2 as a possible D gene (6 bases). CDR3 length equals 13 residues. V gave up 4 bases and J gave up 3 bases, with 11 bases separating them. Germline V lookup: CDR1 SQVTM, CDR2 ANQGSEA. The CDR3 sequence: CSVGEAGTDTQYF. The DNA for the CDR3 is TGCAGCGTTGGGGAGGCGGGGACAGATACGCAGTATTTT.

The chain employs TRBV11-2 and TRBJ2-3; 8 bases are a match to TRBD1. J was trimmed by 2 bases and V by 7 bases; bases with no gene match: 11. The length of the CDR3 is 16 residues. From germline, CDR1 is SGHAT and CDR2 FQNNGV. The CDR3 sequence: CASILGRGLDTDTQYF. The CDR3 DNA sequence: TGTGCCAGCATCCTAGGCAGGGGGCTGGACACAGATACGCAGTATTTT.

This clone was found a few times. The V gene is TRBV27, the J gene TRBJ1-6, with TRBD1 matching 7 bases. The trim removed 0 bases at V and 7 bases at J, leaving 3 bases unmatched. The CDR3 spans 15 residues. Germline V gene sequence: CDR1 MNHEY, CDR2 SMNVEV (reference sequence). The CDR3 spells CASSLSQGGNSPLHF. DNA of the CDR3: TGTGCCAGCAGTTTATCCCAGGGGGGGAATTCACCCCTCCACTTT.

J is TRBJ1-6 and V is TRBV5-6, with 9 bases fitting TRBD1. Germline V gene lookup returns CDR1 SGHDT and CDR2 YYEEEE. The CDR3 extends over 14 amino acids. The V gene end was trimmed by 4 bases and the J gene end by 7 bases; junction bases not matched to a gene: 3. CDR3: CASSRGQGNSPLHF. The CDR3 DNA sequence: TGTGCCAGCAGCAGGGGACAGGGCAATTCACCCCTCCACTTT.

The genes are TRBV10-3 and TRBJ1-1, with a tentative D call TRBD1 (6 bases). V gave up 3 bases and J gave up 5 bases, with 13 bases separating them. This CDR3 comprises 14 residues. CDR1 and CDR2 from the germline V gene are ENHRY and SYGVKD. For the CDR3, the DNA is TGTGCCATCAGTGATCGGGGGGCATGGACTGAAGCTTTCTTT. Protein sequence: CAISDRGAWTEAFF.

The rearrangement joins TRBV5-4 to TRBJ1-1; 9 bases are a match to TRBD1. V shed 4 bases, J shed 0 bases, and the junction held 4 bases outside the gene matches. Per germline, CDR1 SGHNT and CDR2 YYREEE (reference sequence). The CDR3 is made up of 15 amino acids. The CDR3 DNA follows: TGTGCCAGCAGCCCCGGGACAGGGATGAACACTGAAGCTTTCTTT. Its translation is CASSPGTGMNTEAFF.

This sequence joins TRBV6-1 and TRBJ1-6; TRBD1 agrees at 10 bases. Germline assignment: CDR1 MNHNS and CDR2 SASEGT. V dropped 2 bases and J dropped 7; count of bases not matched to a gene: 2. CDR3 length: 15 residues. CDR3 DNA: TGTGCCAGCAGTGAAAAGACAGGGGGCAATTCACCCCTCCACTTT. Translated: CASSEKTGGNSPLHF.

J is TRBJ1-1 and V is TRBV4-2, with D possibly matching TRBD1 (5 bases). Germline values: CDR1 LGHNA, CDR2 YNFKEQ. The V gene lost 2 bases and the J gene lost 1 base, with 8 bases spanning the gap. The CDR3 contains 14 residues. CDR3 protein: CASSQLTGNTEAFF. In nucleotides, the CDR3 is TGTGCCAGCAGCCAACTTACAGGGAACACTGAAGCTTTCTTT.

The chain joins TRBV2 to TRBJ2-7; no definite D call. Germline-derived CDR1 and CDR2 are SNHLY and FYNNEI. The CDR3 spans 13 residues. V was pared by 6 bases and J by 2 bases, with 11 bases between. For the CDR3, the DNA is TGTGCCAGCAGGAAGGACGGAGCCTACGAGCAGTACTTC. Translated: CASRKDGAYEQYF.

The V call is TRBV29-1, the J call TRBJ2-7; D might be TRBD2 (6 bases). The CDR3 consists of 11 residues. With 0 bases removed from V and 6 bases from J, the gap between germline ends came to 6 bases. CDR1 is SQVTM and CDR2 is ANQGSEA in the germline V gene. CDR3 sequence (DNA): TGCAGCGTTGAAGAGGGGGGCGAGCAGTACTTC. It translates to CSVEEGGEQYF.

The rearrangement uses TRBV9 and TRBJ2-1, with 9 positions matching TRBD2. The germline V gene has CDR1 SGDLS and CDR2 YYNGEE. CDR3 length: 14 residues. The V and J ends lost 2 bases and 6 bases, in that order; junction bases with no gene match: 3. CDR3 protein: CASSVSGGPNEQFF. The CDR3 DNA reads TGTGCCAGCAGCGTGAGCGGGGGGCCCAATGAGCAGTTCTTC.

This clone appeared a single time. The chain has TRBV2 and TRBJ1-5, with TRBD1 matching over 8 bases. V lost 3 bases to trimming and J lost 7 bases; unmatched junction nucleotides: 8. The CDR3 has 15 residues. Germline lookup yields CDR1 SNHLY and CDR2 FYNNEI. For the CDR3, the DNA is TGTGCCAGCAGTGACCGACAGGGGTGGAAACAGCCCCAGCATTTT. Translated: CASSDRQGWKQPQHF.

The sample holds one count of this clone. This chain connects TRBV4-2 to TRBJ2-7; either TRBD1 or TRBD2 may supply D (7 bases each). The length of the CDR3 is 16 residues. Per the germline V gene, CDR1 is LGHNA and CDR2 is YNFKEQ. Trimming pared 3 bases from V and 1 base from J, leaving 16 bases between. CDR3 DNA: TGTGCCAGCAGCCAGGGAACAGGGGACTATTCCTACGAGCAGTACTTC. Translating it yields CASSQGTGDYSYEQYF.